This T cell receptor (beta chain) was captured in a study of blood T cell repertoires in COVID-19. The sample holds one count of this clone. TCRdb's copy holds only in-frame clones and misses some; the assay was immunoSEQ multiplex PCR. Of fewer than 250,000 clones in the sample, around 80% were seen once. Trimming took 6 bases from V and 0 from J; bases not matched to a gene: 4. Germline CDR1 reads WSHSY; CDR2 reads SAAADI. The CDR3 consists of 16 residues. The sample taken for sequencing was peripheral blood. This sequence joins TRBV10-2 and TRBJ2-1; 11 positions agree with TRBD2. The TCR originated in a woman between 40 and 55 years old with acute or convalescent COVID-19. The CDR3 nucleotides read TGCGCCAGCAGCGGACTAGCGGGCAGCTCCTACAATGAGCAGTTCTTC. The encoded protein is CASSGLAGSSYNEQFF.